This TCR beta chain was obtained from a study of cytomegalovirus exposure and HLA in healthy donors (dated by TCRdb to the late 2010s). As for the study more broadly: An earlier analysis of roughly 630 of the donors reported about 250 Gb of sequence data and 100 million to 140 million unique TCR beta sequences from some 180 million T cells. Approximately 310 gigabases of sequencing data and 70 million to 100 million unique TCR sequences were included in an early release covering under 650 HLA-typed donors. The genetic ancestry cluster associated with self-reported Caucasian donors included 81% of the 300 to 450 genotyped donors. The study was designed to test whether signatures of past pathogen exposure could be identified by cataloging public T cell receptors. The T cell repertoires of under 700 subjects were profiled by immunosequencing and related to cytomegalovirus serostatus. In addition to the first cohort of around 670 subjects, a separate validation cohort of approximately 130 different subjects was used. To predict cytomegalovirus infection status, the study combined high-throughput TCR immunosequencing, statistical association of individual TCRs with disease status, and machine learning. To study patterns of TCR occurrence, a later analysis re-analyzed previously published TCR beta repertoires from around 670 donors and added high-resolution HLA genotyping. The later analysis used no new phenotypic data to find candidate immune exposures, relying instead on TCR beta sequences and their occurrence across donors. In an earlier analysis of over 550 of the donors, high-throughput TCR beta sequencing was used to judge whether each TCR beta V gene segment behaved as functional or pseudogenic. Donor age, sex, ethnicity and CMV serostatus were collected together with the repertoire data. In a later genetic analysis, genome-wide SNP genotypes for 398 of the 666 donors were used, and that subset was treated as a discovery cohort. All discovery cohort repertoires had been generated on a single sequencing platform. HLA typing covered class I and class II loci at four-digit resolution. The number of typed donors differed by locus: roughly 629-630 for A, B, C, DRB1 and DQB1; approximately 520 for DQA1; some 610 for DPA1; and around 490 for DPB1. Because of strong linkage in the cohort, roughly five DR-DQ haplotypes were treated as single units for association and clustering. Across approximately 400 genotyped donors of the cohort, an average of approximately 240,000 unique TCR beta nucleotide sequences per donor were sequenced, and roughly 20% of those sequences were non-productive. Overall results and qualifications from the work: Correlated functional status among segregating V segments might reflect linkage disequilibrium, but an unknown experimental factor could not be ruled out. A further reported finding was that TCR beta sequences accurately predicted the HLA-A and HLA-B alleles for most subjects in the first cohort. Assigning TCR associations to individual alleles was difficult when HLA alleles, especially DR and DQ, strongly co-occurred. Cytomegalovirus status was reported to be diagnosed by the classifier with high specificity and sensitivity in both the original and validation cohorts. According to a later analysis, parvovirus B19, influenza, CMV and Epstein-Barr virus appeared linked to several top co-occurrence clusters. A later analysis associated 16,951 TCR beta sequences with specific HLA alleles at a false discovery rate of 0.05. In a later analysis, HLA-associated TCR beta chains were found to be more clonally expanded and to have lower generation probabilities than equally common non-associated chains. The sequencing pipeline was judged likely to have produced a cluster of highly shared sequence variants as a technical artifact. For the cohort, immune exposure information was limited to CMV serostatus. Broadly in line with IMGT annotations, most TCR beta V segments showed up in productive rearrangements about 87% or about 30% of the time in an earlier analysis of around 600 of the donors. A later genetic analysis associated a missense DCLRE1C variant with V-gene and J-gene trimming of TCR beta chains, and an independent cohort replicated the association. This cohort had only TCR beta chains sequenced, and the lack of alpha or paired-chain data limited which features could be detected. The presence/absence analyses assumed that sequencing depth was roughly uniform across donors, and that assumption may not be true. Most TCR sequences were seen in very few donors, while some public TCRs were found in many individuals. HLA typing was unavailable for some donors at each locus, so association tests used only the typed subset. About 17 rarely observed V segments, including chromosome 9 orphons, were excluded from the earlier analysis of almost 600 of the donors because counts were too low. A later analysis found that most CMV-associated TCR beta chains appeared HLA-restricted, with HLA associations seemingly driven largely by CMV exposure. A few of the identified cytomegalovirus-associated TCR beta chains were confirmed in vitro to be specific for cytomegalovirus antigens. The 87-base-pair reads could not distinguish some IMGT-functional V segments, including TRBV6-2 and TRBV6-3, so those segments were excluded. In a later analysis, TCR association rates were found to vary across HLA loci, with the most associated TCRs seen for DRB1 alleles and the fewest for HLA-C alleles. The study gave a list of under 200 TCR beta chains associated with cytomegalovirus. In a later genetic analysis, fewer N-insertions in productive TCRs were reported among donors in an Asian-associated ancestry cluster than the roughly 670-donor mean. According to the authors, the approach could potentially be generalized to other disease states and immunological phenotypes.

Germline trimming amounts to 4 bases on V and 5 bases on J, with 8 as the count of junction bases outside the gene matches. Via the germline V gene, CDR1 is SQVTM and CDR2 ANQGSEA. The CDR3 starts with the cysteine, ends with the phenylalanine, and has 14 residues. The kept DNA is CDR3 alone, 42 bases in frame from the first base. As regards this clone: Its recognized antigen is unknown. Per-base qualities were not stored, and no clone one base away is much larger.

The cohort comprised 666 healthy bone marrow donors. At the time of sampling, all cohort members were nominally healthy, though unrecorded immune exposures were likely present. The donor tested CMV seronegative and was one of the 352 seronegative cohort members. A peripheral blood sample was collected from each donor, and TCR beta sequencing was performed on peripheral blood mononuclear cells. Genomic DNA was extracted from the blood cell samples with the Qiagen DNeasy Blood Extraction Kit. Library preparation was by the immunoSEQ multiplex PCR assay. For the multiplex PCR, a mixture combining 60 forward primers for TCR Vbeta segments and 13 reverse primers for TCR Jbeta segments was used. The CDR3 region of rearranged TCR beta genes was amplified from genomic DNA by a multiplex PCR assay. Amplified TCR beta libraries were sequenced as 87-base-pair reads on the Illumina HiSeq System. Regarding the original processing steps: Across the 666 repertoires, a later analysis counted some 81 million unique TCR beta chains, around 11 million of which were shared by at least two donors. A nearest-neighbor algorithm error-corrected the raw reads and collapsed the reads into unique sequences, merging closely related sequences to remove PCR and sequencing errors. Alignment of CDR3 sequences to IMGT reference sequences was used to assign V, D and J gene segments. For a sequence to be retained, a match of at least six nucleotides was required to both a V gene segment and a J gene segment. Rearrangements were classified as productive when the CDR3 lacked stop codons and remained in frame with V and J, and all other rearrangements were classified as non-productive. CDR3 was defined according to IMGT convention as the region running from the second conserved V-encoded cysteine to the conserved J-encoded phenylalanine. The earlier analysis of about 610 of the donors excluded any sequence lacking an unambiguous match to a single V gene segment. An earlier analysis of almost 600 of the donors classified V segments as functional when productive rearrangements were above 56.7% and as segregating when the standard deviation between donors was above 5%. A statistical classification framework was built to diagnose cytomegalovirus status from the catalog of TCR beta chain sequences. A later analysis assigned V and J genes by comparing TCR nucleotide sequences with IMGT/GENE-DB human TR gene sequences. Using the TCRdist pipeline, a later analysis assigned CDR3 sequences along with most-parsimonious VDJ recombination scenarios. In a later analysis, every TCR beta chain was defined by the combination of its CDR3 amino acid sequence and its V-gene family, and reads without a unique V-gene family were dropped. A later analysis removed over 500 highly shared, low-generation-probability nucleotide sequences to deal with suspected cross-contamination and a sequencing artifact. In a later analysis, a clonal expansion index was calculated for each public chain from normalized within-repertoire ranks of inferred template counts. A later analysis computed generation probabilities with a VDJ recombination model fitted to out-of-frame rearrangements, and checked the results against IGoR. In a later analysis, hypergeometric tests were used to score TCR-TCR, TCR-HLA and TCR-CMV co-occurrence, with a repertoire-size bias correction applied to TCR pairs. False discovery rates were estimated in a later analysis by permuting HLA or CMV assignments 20 times. In a later analysis, co-occurring TCRs were grouped with DBSCAN, and TCRdist sequence similarity was added when clustering was performed within HLA-allele-positive subsets. Repertoires with fewer than 30,000 or more than 120,000 public chains, plus five repertoires with anomalous nucleotide sharing, were excluded from co-occurrence clustering. TCRdb provides this immuneACCESS table in a form limited to in-frame rearrangements. Some clones are lacking; in checked studies, under half of them reflect an unresolved V gene, and why the rest are absent is not known. That table gives V, J and clone size, and the DNA gave D and trimming. This sample is represented by roughly 150,000 clones; about 80% of them were singletons. The ten largest account for around 1.5% of the sample.

The sample comprised PBMCs. The TCR originated in a man aged 35 to 55 in good health and CMV-seronegative. Here the chain combines TRBV29-1 and TRBJ1-1, with 9 bases in between that match TRBD1. The DNA sequence is TGCAGCGTTGTGTTACAGGGGGCCCGGACTGAAGCTTTCTTT. Its amino acids are CSVVLQGARTEAFF.